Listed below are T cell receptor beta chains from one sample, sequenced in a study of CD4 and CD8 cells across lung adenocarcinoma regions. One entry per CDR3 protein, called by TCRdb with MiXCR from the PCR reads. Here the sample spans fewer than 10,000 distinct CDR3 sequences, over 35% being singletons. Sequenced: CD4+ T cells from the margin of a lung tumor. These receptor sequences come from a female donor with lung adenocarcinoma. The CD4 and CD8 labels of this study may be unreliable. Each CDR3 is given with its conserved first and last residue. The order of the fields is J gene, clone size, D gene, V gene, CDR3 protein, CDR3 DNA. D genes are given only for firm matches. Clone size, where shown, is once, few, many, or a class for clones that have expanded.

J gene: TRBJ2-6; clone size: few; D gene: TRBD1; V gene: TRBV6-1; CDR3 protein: CASNPGQGMGGANVLTF; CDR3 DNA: TGTGCCAGCAATCCGGGACAGGGAATGGGAGGGGCCAACGTCCTGACTTTC
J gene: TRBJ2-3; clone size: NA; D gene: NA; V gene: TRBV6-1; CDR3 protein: CASWGRRTDTQYF; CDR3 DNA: TGTGCCAGCTGGGGGAGACGCACAGATACGCAGTATTTT
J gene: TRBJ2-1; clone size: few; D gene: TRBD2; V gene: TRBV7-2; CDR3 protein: CASSLEGTSGRFYNEQFF; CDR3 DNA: TGTGCCAGCAGCTTAGAAGGGACTAGCGGAAGATTCTACAATGAGCAGTTCTTC
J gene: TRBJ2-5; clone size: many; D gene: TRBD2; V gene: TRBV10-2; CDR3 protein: CASTREAGETQYF; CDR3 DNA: TGCGCCAGTACGCGGGAGGCAGGAGAGACCCAGTACTTC
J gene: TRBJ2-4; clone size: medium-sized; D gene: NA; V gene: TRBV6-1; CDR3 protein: CASSKQGLAKNIQYF; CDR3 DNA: TGTGCCAGCAGTAAACAAGGCTTAGCCAAAAACATTCAGTACTTC
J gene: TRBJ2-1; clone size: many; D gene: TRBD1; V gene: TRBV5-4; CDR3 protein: CASSPAETGGVNEQFF; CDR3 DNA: TGTGCCAGCAGCCCCGCCGAGACAGGGGGTGTCAATGAGCAGTTCTTC
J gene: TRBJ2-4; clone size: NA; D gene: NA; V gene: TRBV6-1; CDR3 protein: CARGVAAKDTQYF; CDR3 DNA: TGTGCCAGGGGGGTGGCAGCCAAAGACACGCAGTATTTC
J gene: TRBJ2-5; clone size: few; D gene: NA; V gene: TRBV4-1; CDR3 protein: CASSQGQGPYQETQYF; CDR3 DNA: TGCGCCAGCAGCCAAGGGCAGGGGCCCTACCAAGAGACCCAGTACTTC
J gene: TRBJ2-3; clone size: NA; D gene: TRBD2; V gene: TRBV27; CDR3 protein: CASSLVGRAGTQYF; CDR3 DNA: TGTGCCAGCAGTTTAGTCGGGAGGGCTGGCACGCAGTATTTT
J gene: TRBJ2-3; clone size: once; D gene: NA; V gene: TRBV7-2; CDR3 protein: CASSSGGVRADTQYF; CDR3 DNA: TGTGCCAGCAGCTCCGGCGGGGTTCGGGCAGATACGCAGTATTTT
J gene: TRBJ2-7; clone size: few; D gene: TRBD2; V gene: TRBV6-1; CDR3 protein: CASSPPGLANEQYF; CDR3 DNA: TGTGCCAGCAGCCCACCGGGACTAGCGAATGAGCAGTACTTC
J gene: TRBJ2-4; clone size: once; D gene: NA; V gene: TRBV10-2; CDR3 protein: CAGRGAGGQNTQYF; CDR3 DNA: TGTGCGGGCAGAGGGGCCGGGGGCCAAAACACCCAGTACTTC
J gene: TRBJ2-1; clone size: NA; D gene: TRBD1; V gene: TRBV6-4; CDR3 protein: CASSATGDYNEQFF; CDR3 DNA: TGTGCCAGCAGTGCTACAGGGGATTACAATGAGCAGTTCTTC
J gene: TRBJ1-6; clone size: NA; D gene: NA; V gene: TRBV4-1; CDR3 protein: CASSQEGRRTYNSPLHF; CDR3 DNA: TGCGCCAGCAGCCAGGAGGGGAGGAGAACCTATAATTCACCCCTCCACTTT
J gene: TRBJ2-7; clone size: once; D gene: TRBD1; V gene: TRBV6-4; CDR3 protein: CASSAGTGGYEQYF; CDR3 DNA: TGTGCCAGCAGTGCCGGGACAGGGGGCTACGAGCAGTACTTC
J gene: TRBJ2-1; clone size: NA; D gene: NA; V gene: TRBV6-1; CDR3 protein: CASLEAAEQFF; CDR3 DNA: TGTGCCAGCTTGGAGGCAGCTGAGCAGTTCTTC
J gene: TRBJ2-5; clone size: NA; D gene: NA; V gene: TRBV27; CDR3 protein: CARGFGGGGPDTQYF; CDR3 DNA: TGTGCCAGGGGGTTCGGGGGAGGTGGCCCAGATACGCAGTACTTC
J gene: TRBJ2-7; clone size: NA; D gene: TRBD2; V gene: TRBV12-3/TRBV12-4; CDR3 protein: CASSTSGRASEQYF; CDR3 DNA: TGTGCCAGCAGTACTAGCGGGAGGGCCTCCGAGCAGTACTTC
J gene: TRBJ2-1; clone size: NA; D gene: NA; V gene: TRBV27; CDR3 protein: CASSSLAHSSYNEQFF; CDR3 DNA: TGTGCCAGCAGTTCACTGGCGCACAGCTCCTACAATGAGCAGTTCTTC
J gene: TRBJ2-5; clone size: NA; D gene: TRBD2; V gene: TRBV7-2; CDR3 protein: CASSLDVAGGRETQYF; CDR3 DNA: TGTGCCAGCAGCCTAGACGTAGCGGGAGGGCGAGAGACCCAGTACTTC
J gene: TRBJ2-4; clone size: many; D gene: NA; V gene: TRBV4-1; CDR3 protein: CASSQGLKQTGYKNIQYF; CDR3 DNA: TGCGCCAGCAGCCAAGGCCTGAAGCAAACAGGTTACAAAAACATTCAGTACTTC
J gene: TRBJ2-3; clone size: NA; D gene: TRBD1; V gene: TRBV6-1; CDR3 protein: CASSDPGDSSKDTQYF; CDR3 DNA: TGTGCCAGCAGTGACCCCGGGGACAGTAGCAAAGATACGCAGTACTTT
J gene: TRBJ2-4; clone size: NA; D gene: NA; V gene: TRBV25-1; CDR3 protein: CGSTGLGAKNTQYF; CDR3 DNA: TGTGGCAGCACGGGGCTGGGAGCCAAAAATACTCAGTACTTC
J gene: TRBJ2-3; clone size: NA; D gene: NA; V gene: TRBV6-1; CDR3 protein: CARGERSGDKETQYF; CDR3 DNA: TGTGCCAGGGGTGAACGGTCAGGTGACAAAGAGACGCAGTATTTC
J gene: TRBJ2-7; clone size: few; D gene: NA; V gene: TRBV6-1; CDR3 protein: CATNPGLFYEQYF; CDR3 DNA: TGTGCCACAAACCCGGGACTGTTCTACGAGCAGTACTTC
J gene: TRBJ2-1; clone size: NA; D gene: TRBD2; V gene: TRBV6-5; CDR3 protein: CASSYDLRGDEQFF; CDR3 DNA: TGTGCCAGCAGTTACGATCTCCGGGGGGATGAGCAGTTCTTC
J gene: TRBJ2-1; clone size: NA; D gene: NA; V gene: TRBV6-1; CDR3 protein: CASSEVRALGNEQFF; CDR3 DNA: TGTGCCAGCAGTGAAGTGAGGGCCCTTGGCAATGAGCAGTTCTTC
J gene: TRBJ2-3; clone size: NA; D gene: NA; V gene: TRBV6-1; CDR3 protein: CASTGLARDTQYF; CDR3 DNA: TGTGCCAGCACGGGGCTAGCAAGGGATACGCAGTATTTT
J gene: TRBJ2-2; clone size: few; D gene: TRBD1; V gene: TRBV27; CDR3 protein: CASSLSGTGGAGELFF; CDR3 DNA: TGTGCCAGCAGTTTATCCGGGACAGGGGGGGCCGGGGAGCTGTTTTTT
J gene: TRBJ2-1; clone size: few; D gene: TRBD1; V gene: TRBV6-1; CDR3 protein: CATTVRTGTYNEQFF; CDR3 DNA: TGTGCCACGACGGTTAGGACAGGCACCTACAATGAGCAGTTCTTC
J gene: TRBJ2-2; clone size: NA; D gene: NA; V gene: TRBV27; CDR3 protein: CASSLKGTGELFF; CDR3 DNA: TGTGCCAGCAGTTTAAAGGGAACGGGGGAGCTGTTTTTT
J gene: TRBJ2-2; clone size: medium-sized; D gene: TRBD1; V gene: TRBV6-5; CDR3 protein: CASSYGTGGARPGELFF; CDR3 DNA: TGTGCCAGCAGTTACGGGACAGGGGGCGCAAGGCCCGGGGAGCTGTTTTTT
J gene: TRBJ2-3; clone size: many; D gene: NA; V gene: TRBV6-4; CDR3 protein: CASSDDGESTDTQYF; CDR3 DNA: TGTGCCAGCAGTGATGATGGGGAGAGCACAGATACGCAGTATTTT